These 16 T cell receptor beta chains were all obtained from the same sample, sequenced in a study of control samples from healthy donors and cancer patients. Using immunoSEQ multiplex PCR, the repertoire was profiled, and TCRdb retains in-frame clones only, with some absent. Of approximately 150,000 clones listed, 91% are singletons. The specimen sequenced was blood. The receptors shown here come from a man in his thirties or forties in good health.

This chain joins TRBV12-5 and TRBJ2-3; maybe TRBD2 (7 bases). The germline CDR1 and CDR2 sequences are LGHNT and FRNRAP. This CDR3 spans 14 amino acids. V lost 4 bases to trimming and J lost 5 bases, with 13 bases between them. CDR3 sequence: CASGSRGALDTQYF. The CDR3 DNA sequence: TGTGCTAGTGGTTCCCGGGGGGCGCTAGATACGCAGTATTTT.

The V and J genes are TRBV4-2 and TRBJ2-1; 10 bases are a match to TRBD2. With 0 bases clipped from V and 2 bases from J, the junction kept 1 base outside the gene matches. The CDR3 loop spans 16 amino acids. Germline CDR1 reads LGHNA; CDR2 reads YNFKEQ. CDR3 DNA: TGTGCCAGCAGCCAAGATCTAGCGGGGGCCTACAATGAGCAGTTCTTC. It translates to CASSQDLAGAYNEQFF.

This clone was seen only once. J is TRBJ1-6 and V is TRBV18, with D maybe TRBD1 (5 bases). The CDR3 spans 14 residues. Germline V gene sequence: CDR1 KGHSH, CDR2 LQKENI. The V gene lost 1 base and the J gene lost 10 bases, with 11 bases spanning the gap. CDR3 sequence: CASSPLSGDSPLHF. CDR3 DNA sequence: TGTGCCAGCTCACCACTGAGCGGGGACTCACCCCTCCACTTT.

The V gene is TRBV29-1, the J gene TRBJ1-1; TRBD1 matches at 7 bases. The junction had 7 bases not matched to a gene; V was cut back by 2 bases and J by 4 bases. The CDR3 has 14 residues. CDR1 is SQVTM, CDR2 ANQGSEA, per germline. CDR3 region: CSVEQGGASTEAFF. The DNA for the CDR3 is TGCAGCGTTGAACAAGGGGGCGCAAGCACTGAAGCTTTCTTT.

This clone has only one observation. The chain joins TRBV28 to TRBJ2-3; 10 nucleotides line up with TRBD2. The CDR3 is 15 residues long. After removal of 4 bases from V and 5 bases from J, the junction contained 6 bases not matched to a gene. CDR1 is MDHEN, CDR2 SYDVKM, per germline. CDR3 amino acids: CASSSQSGGVDTQYF. The CDR3 DNA reads TGTGCCAGCAGTTCCCAGAGCGGGGGGGTAGATACGCAGTATTTT. The variable domain in full, with the rest retrieved from reference TRBV28 and TRBJ2-3, is DVKVTQSSRYLVKRTGEKVFLECVQDMDHENMFWYRQDPGLGLRLIYFSYDVKMKEKGDIPEGYSVSREKKERFSLILESASTNQTSMYLCASSSQSGGVDTQYFGPGTRLTVL.

The chain uses TRBV11-1 and TRBJ2-2, with TRBD2 matching 12 bases. The CDR3 totals 16 residues. After removal of 5 bases from V and 2 bases from J, the junction contained 3 bases not matched to a gene. Per germline, CDR1 SGHAT and CDR2 FQDESV (reference sequence). The CDR3 sequence: CASSRGLAGNTGELFF. DNA of the CDR3: TGTGCCAGCAGCCGCGGACTAGCGGGAAACACCGGGGAGCTGTTTTTT.

This clone was seen only once. Different DNA sequences within this sample yield the same CDR3. The rearrangement links TRBV4-2 to TRBJ2-7, with TRBD1 as a possible D gene (5 bases). The germline V gene encodes CDR1 LGHNA and CDR2 YNFKEQ. The CDR3 totals 15 residues. Deletions cut 5 bases from V and 2 bases from J, with 16 bases between. CDR3: CASSFRAVKAYEQYF. For the CDR3, the DNA is TGTGCCAGCAGCTTCAGGGCGGTGAAAGCCTACGAGCAGTACTTC.

The chain joins TRBV27 to TRBJ1-1, with 9 bases lining up with TRBD1. The CDR3 totals 14 residues. V gave up 5 bases and J gave up 2 bases; unmatched junction bases: 3. Germline CDR1 is MNHEY and CDR2 is SMNVEV (reference sequence). The CDR3 nucleotides read TGTGCCAGCAGTGAACAGGGGGCAAACACTGAAGCTTTCTTT. This sequence encodes CASSEQGANTEAFF.

This clone was seen only once. V and J are TRBV25-1 and TRBJ1-6; D is possibly TRBD1 (5 bases). The V and J ends lost 6 bases and 6 bases respectively, with 9 bases between them. The CDR3 sequence is 13 residues long. Germline V gene lookup returns CDR1 MGHDK and CDR2 SYGVNS. In DNA form, the CDR3 reads TGTGCCAGCAGCCCGGGACTTAATTCACCCCTCCACTTT. Translation: CASSPGLNSPLHF.

This clone appeared a single time. The V call is TRBV7-8, the J call TRBJ2-2; 7 bases match TRBD2. This CDR3 is built from 15 residues. In germline, CDR1 is SGHVS, CDR2 FQNEAQ. V dropped 4 bases and J dropped 6; count of bases not matched to a gene: 8. In DNA form, the CDR3 reads TGTGCCAGCAGCTCCGGTGCTGGACTAGCCGGGGAGCTGTTTTTT. This sequence encodes CASSSGAGLAGELFF. Variable domain in full (rest from reference TRBV7-8 and TRBJ2-2): GAGVSQSPRYKVAKRGQDVALRCDPISGHVSLFWYQQALGQGPEFLTYFQNEAQLDKSGLPSDRFFAERPEGSVSTLKIQRTQQEDSAVYLCASSSGAGLAGELFFGEGSRLTVL.

The V call is TRBV27, the J call TRBJ2-1, with 9 bases that match TRBD1. The ends lost 3 bases at V and 3 bases at J; junction bases unmatched: 3. CDR1 and CDR2 from the germline V gene are MNHEY and SMNVEV (reference sequence). The CDR3 runs to 15 residues. CDR3 in DNA: TGTGCCAGCAGTTTGATGGACAGGGGCTACAATGAGCAGTTCTTC. Translated, it gives CASSLMDRGYNEQFF.

Concerning this clone itself: The same CDR3 can be traced to other DNA sequences in this sample. The chain uses TRBV12-3 or TRBV12-4 and TRBJ2-1, with 8 nucleotides matching TRBD2. V lost 5 bases to trimming and J lost 6 bases; unmatched junction nucleotides: 3. The CDR3 is 13 residues long. The CDR3 spells CASSPGTSNEQFF. The DNA of the CDR3 is TGTGCCAGCAGTCCGGGGACTAGCAATGAGCAGTTCTTC.

J is TRBJ2-3 and V is TRBV5-6; a possible D gene is TRBD1 (6 bases). CDR3 size: 16 residues. In germline, CDR1 is SGHDT, CDR2 YYEEEE. The V and J ends lost 2 bases and 0 bases respectively, with 13 bases between them. CDR3 coding DNA: TGTGCCAGCAGCTTATACAGGGTTTTCAGCACAGATACGCAGTATTTT. The encoded protein is CASSLYRVFSTDTQYF.

V gene TRBV27 combines with J gene TRBJ1-1; D gene ambiguous. Germline assignment: CDR1 MNHEY and CDR2 SMNVEV (reference sequence). This CDR3 spans 14 amino acids. Trimming cost V 0 bases and J 2 bases, with 7 bases left between them. This chain's CDR3 is CASSLSAGNTEAFF. The CDR3 region has the DNA TGTGCCAGCAGTTTATCGGCGGGAAACACTGAAGCTTTCTTT.

This sequence joins TRBV28 and TRBJ1-5; D uncertain. Per the germline V gene, CDR1 is MDHEN and CDR2 is SYDVKM. The V gene lost 8 bases and the J gene lost 5 bases, with 13 bases spanning the gap. There are 13 residues in the CDR3. DNA of the CDR3: TGTGCCAGCGACATTGCCAAGGATCAGCCCCAGCATTTT. It yields the protein CASDIAKDQPQHF.

This sequence joins TRBV7-5 and TRBJ2-3. TRBV7-5 is designated a pseudogene. The CDR3 contains 15 residues. The chain's CDR3 is CVRSFRLALTDTQYF. CDR3 nucleotide sequence: TGTGTCAGAAGCTTCCGGCTCGCCCTCACAGATACGCAGTATTTT.